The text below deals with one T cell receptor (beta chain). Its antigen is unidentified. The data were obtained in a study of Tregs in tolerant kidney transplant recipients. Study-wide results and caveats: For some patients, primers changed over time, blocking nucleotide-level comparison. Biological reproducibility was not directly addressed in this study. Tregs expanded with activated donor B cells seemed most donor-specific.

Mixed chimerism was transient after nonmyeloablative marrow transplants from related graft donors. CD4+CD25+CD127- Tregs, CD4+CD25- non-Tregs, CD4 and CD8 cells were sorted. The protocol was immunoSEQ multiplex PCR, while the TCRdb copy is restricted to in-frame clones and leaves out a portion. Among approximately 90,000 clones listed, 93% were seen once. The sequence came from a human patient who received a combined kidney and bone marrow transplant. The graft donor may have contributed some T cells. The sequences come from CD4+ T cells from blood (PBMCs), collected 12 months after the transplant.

As DNA, the CDR3 is TGTGCCAGCAGTCGTCTTAGCGGGAGAGCCGGTGAGCAGTTCTTC. Protein sequence: CASSRLSGRAGEQFF. The chain employs TRBV6-1 and TRBJ2-1; 9 bases fit TRBD2. Trimming removed 5 bases from V and 9 bases from J; junction bases left unmatched: 11. Germline V lookup: CDR1 MNHNS, CDR2 SASEGT. This CDR3 has 15 amino acids.